These 28 T cell receptor beta chains came from one sample sequenced in a study of spatial heterogeneity in lung cancer. TCRdb re-derived calls from the 5' RACE reads in MiXCR, one entry per CDR3 protein. The profile shows some 110,000 distinct CDR3 sequences, over 9% of them singletons. The time point was: blood at routine non-recurrence follow-up after resection. Whole RNA from tumor, nontumor lung or frozen PBMC was sequenced unsorted. The source material was PBMCs, sampled at follow-up. The receptors originated from a male donor with early-stage non-small cell lung cancer.

The CDR3 bases are TGTGCCAGCAGTTGGGGACGGAAGAACACTGAAGCTTTCTTT. Protein sequence: CASSWGRKNTEAFF. The chain employs TRBV6-5 and TRBJ1-1, with D maybe TRBD1 (5 bases). Germline-derived CDR1 and CDR2 are MNHEY and SVGAGI. The CDR3 runs 14 residues. The germline V and J ends were trimmed by 4 bases and 1 base, with 10 bases remaining between them.

V is TRBV11-2 and J is TRBJ2-3; 11 nucleotides line up with TRBD1. Germline lookup yields CDR1 SGHAT and CDR2 FQNNGV. The CDR3 contains 15 residues. The junction had 2 bases not matched to a gene; V was cut back by 3 bases and J by 3 bases. Written as DNA, the CDR3 is TGTGCCAGCAGCTTGGGACAGGGGGGAACAGATACGCAGTATTTT. Protein product: CASSLGQGGTDTQYF. Drawing the rest from reference TRBV11-2 and TRBJ2-3, the complete variable domain is EAGVAQSPRYKIIEKRQSVAFWCNPISGHATLYWYQQILGQGPKLLIQFQNNGVVDDSQLPKDRFSAERLKGVDSTLKIQPAKLEDSAVYLCASSLGQGGTDTQYFGPGTRLTVL.

This clonotype came up a few times. For the CDR3, the DNA is TGTGCCACCAGCAGGGGGACTTACACAGATACGCAGTATTTT. Protein product: CATSRGTYTDTQYF. This chain joins TRBV15 and TRBJ2-3; TRBD2 is a possible D gene (6 bases). V was shortened by 3 bases and J by 2 bases, with 9 bases between the two germline ends. The germline V gene has CDR1 LNHNV and CDR2 YYDKDF (reference sequence). The CDR3 contains 14 residues.

J is TRBJ2-7 and V is TRBV5-1; 7 bases agree with TRBD1. CDR3 size: 14 residues. Trimming cost V 0 bases and J 4 bases; bases outside gene matches: 4. CDR1 and CDR2 (germline): SGHRS, YFSETQ. CDR3 DNA sequence: TGCGCCAGCAGCTTGGAATCGACAGGGTACGAGCAGTACTTC. Its protein product is CASSLESTGYEQYF.

This clonotype has at least ten counts. The rearrangement joins TRBV10-3 to TRBJ2-1; no firm D call. CDR1 and CDR2 (germline): ENHRY, SYGVKD. This CDR3 contains 11 residues. V dropped 4 bases and J dropped 5 bases, with 3 bases sitting between them. The CDR3 DNA follows: TGTGCCATCAGTGGAGACAATGAGCAGTTCTTC. As protein: CAISGDNEQFF.

This clonotype appeared many times. V gene TRBV3-1 combines with J gene TRBJ2-6; tentatively, D is TRBD1 (6 bases). The germline V and J ends were trimmed by 6 bases and 0 bases, with 6 bases remaining between them. Germline V CDR1 and CDR2: LGHDT, YNNKEL (reference sequence). CDR3 size: 14 residues. CDR3 nucleotide sequence: TGTGCCAGCAGGGACAGCTCTGGGGCCAACGTCCTGACTTTC. Protein product: CASRDSSGANVLTF.

This clonotype has a handful of counts. This sequence joins TRBV7-2 and TRBJ2-5; no reliable D call. This CDR3 has 11 residues. Germline CDR1 SGHTA, CDR2 FQGNSA. V lost 3 bases to trimming and J lost 5 bases, with 4 bases between them. CDR3 amino acids: CASSFTETQYF. CDR3 nucleotides: TGTGCCAGCAGCTTCACCGAGACCCAGTACTTC.

This clonotype showed up many times. The gene calls are TRBV10-1 and TRBJ2-1; possible D gene TRBD2, 7 bases. Germline CDR1 reads WNHNN; CDR2 reads SYGVQD (reference sequence). This CDR3 region has 15 residues. Trimming took off 5 bases at V and 7 bases at J, with 18 bases between the two ends. CDR3 sequence: CASSPRGGGPNEQFF. The CDR3 nucleotides are TGCGCCAGCAGTCCTAGAGGGGGGGGGCCGAATGAGCAGTTCTTC.

This clonotype came up a few times. This chain connects TRBV2 to TRBJ2-1; the D gene could be TRBD1 or TRBD2 (5 bases each). Germline V lookup: CDR1 SNHLY, CDR2 FYNNEI. The CDR3 covers 12 residues. Trimming took off 2 bases at V and 12 bases at J, with 11 bases between the two ends. The CDR3 loop is CASSEWGRGQFF. The CDR3 region has the DNA TGTGCCAGCAGTGAATGGGGCCGGGGGCAGTTCTTC.

This clonotype was seen many times. J is TRBJ1-2 and V is TRBV28; D is undetermined. Between the trimmed V and J ends, which lost 5 bases and 8 bases, there was a span of 15 bases. CDR3 size: 13 residues. Germline values: CDR1 MDHEN, CDR2 SYDVKM. The CDR3 is CASSGAEKGGYTF. The CDR3 region has the DNA TGTGCCAGCAGTGGAGCGGAGAAGGGAGGCTACACCTTC.

This clonotype was recorded many times. This sequence joins TRBV2 and TRBJ1-5, with D possibly being TRBD1 (5 bases). Germline V gives CDR1 SNHLY, CDR2 FYNNEI. The CDR3 runs to 15 residues. Deletions cut 6 bases from V and 4 bases from J, with 16 bases between. The CDR3 reads CASSATGIKNQPQHF. CDR3 sequence (DNA): TGTGCCAGCAGCGCTACAGGTATTAAGAATCAGCCCCAGCATTTT.

This clonotype has only a few counts. The chain uses TRBV14 and TRBJ2-5; 13 bases line up with TRBD2. CDR1 is SGHDN, CDR2 FVKESK, per germline. The CDR3 runs to 17 residues. V shed 1 base and J 1 base; nucleotides not matched to a gene: 3. The CDR3 loop reads CASSQGLAGGVQETQYF. DNA of the CDR3: TGTGCCAGCAGCCAAGGACTAGCGGGGGGAGTCCAAGAGACCCAGTACTTC.

This clonotype was detected a few times. The rearrangement joins TRBV4-1 to TRBJ2-3, with a possible D match to TRBD1 (5 bases). Trimming removed 2 bases at V and 6 bases at J, with 12 bases between. CDR1 MGHRA and CDR2 YSYEKL come from the germline V gene. The CDR3 has 14 residues. CDR3 nucleotide sequence: TGCGCCAGCAGCCAACAGGGTATGGAGGATACGCAGTATTTT. Residues: CASSQQGMEDTQYF.

The sample holds a few counts of this clonotype. This chain links TRBV14 with TRBJ2-3; TRBD1 might be the D (5 bases). The CDR3 sequence is 14 residues long. Germline V gives CDR1 SGHDN, CDR2 FVKESK. The V and J ends lost 1 base and 3 bases respectively, with 8 bases between them. CDR3 coding DNA: TGTGCCAGCAGCCAAGTCTCAGGGACAGATACGCAGTATTTT. It is translated as CASSQVSGTDTQYF.

This clonotype was counted a few times. V usage is TRBV12-3 or TRBV12-4 and J usage is TRBJ2-3, with a weak D call TRBD2 (6 bases). CDR3 length: 17 amino acids. Trimming removed 10 bases from V and 6 bases from J, with 29 bases in between. This CDR3 reads CAITNGGAPMTRDTQYF. DNA for the CDR3: TGTGCCATTACGAACGGGGGAGCGCCCATGACACGGGATACGCAGTATTTT.

There are many counts of this clonotype. The genes are TRBV29-1 and TRBJ2-1; D unresolved. Trimming cost V 4 bases and J 4 bases, with 11 bases left between them. CDR1 is SQVTM and CDR2 is ANQGSEA in the germline V gene. The CDR3 covers 13 residues. Here the CDR3 reads CSVGSQTYNEQFF. The CDR3 DNA reads as TGCAGCGTTGGCTCTCAGACGTACAATGAGCAGTTCTTC.

In this sample, this clonotype turned up many times. The gene calls are TRBV9 and TRBJ2-7; 7 bases are a match to TRBD2. J lost 1 base, V lost 0 bases, and 4 bases had no gene match. This CDR3 is 15 amino acids long. Germline V gene lookup returns CDR1 SGDLS and CDR2 YYNGEE. CDR3 sequence (DNA): TGTGCCAGCAGCGTAGGACAGCGGGGATCCTACGAGCAGTACTTC. The encoded protein is CASSVGQRGSYEQYF.

This chain joins TRBV15 and TRBJ2-7; D gene unclear. Trimming took off 0 bases at V and 0 bases at J, with 9 bases between the two ends. The CDR3 extends over 15 amino acids. Germline V gene lookup returns CDR1 LNHNV and CDR2 YYDKDF (reference sequence). CDR3 sequence: CATSRDPTFSYEQYF. The CDR3 DNA sequence: TGTGCCACCAGCAGAGATCCCACATTCTCCTACGAGCAGTACTTC.

V is TRBV10-3 and J is TRBJ2-5; no clear D gene. The V gene lost 6 bases and the J gene lost 4 bases, with 12 bases spanning the gap. The CDR3 spans 13 residues. Germline CDR1 ENHRY, CDR2 SYGVKD. In DNA form, the CDR3 reads TGTGCCATCAGCAACCCCGGTGTAGAGACCCAGTACTTC. It codes for CAISNPGVETQYF.

The chain has TRBV19 and TRBJ2-2; 9 bases fit TRBD1. Germline V gene lookup returns CDR1 LNHDA and CDR2 SQIVND (reference sequence). CDR3 length: 18 amino acids. Trimming removed 2 bases from V and 5 bases from J; junction bases left unmatched: 12. CDR3 sequence reads: CASSILNPGTGRTGELFF. For the CDR3, the DNA is TGTGCCAGTAGTATACTGAACCCCGGGACAGGGAGAACCGGGGAGCTGTTTTTT.

The V gene is TRBV20-1, the J gene TRBJ2-4; no firm D call. The CDR3 is made up of 13 amino acids. V was trimmed by 6 bases and J by 3 bases, leaving 12 bases between them. The germline gives CDR1 DFQATT, CDR2 SNEGSKA (reference sequence). CDR3 sequence (DNA): TGCAGTGCCCCTCCGATGGGCAAAAACATTCAGTACTTC. This sequence encodes CSAPPMGKNIQYF.

The chain couples TRBV21-1 to TRBJ1-5; the table's TRBD1 call for D was not verified on the DNA. TRBV21-1 is classified as a pseudogene. The CDR3 spans 16 residues. This CDR3 is CASSKVVRGRDQPQHF. The CDR3 bases are TGTGCCAGCAGCAAAGTTGTAAGGGGTAGGGATCAGCCCCAGCATTTT.

This clonotype appeared a few times. The V and J genes are TRBV6-2 or TRBV6-3 and TRBJ2-1; 10 bases fit TRBD1. CDR1 is MNHEY and CDR2 is SVGEGT in the germline V gene. This CDR3 contains 14 residues. Losses at the gene ends were 7 bases for V and 9 bases for J; bases not matched to a gene: 9. CDR3 in DNA: TGTGCCAGCAACCGGGACAGGGGTTTCGGTGAGCAGTTCTTC. This codes for CASNRDRGFGEQFF.

This clonotype appeared many times. The chain has TRBV6-4 and TRBJ1-1; no clear D gene. V dropped 6 bases and J dropped 1 base, with 6 bases sitting between them. The germline V gene encodes CDR1 MRHNA and CDR2 SNTAGT. The CDR3 runs to 12 residues. The CDR3 nucleotides read TGTGCCAGCAGAGGGTGGAACACTGAAGCTTTCTTT. It is translated as CASRGWNTEAFF.

This clonotype has just a few counts. This chain joins TRBV5-1 and TRBJ2-5; D uncertain. V dropped 0 bases and J dropped 1 base, with 7 bases sitting between them. This CDR3 has 14 amino acids. Per the germline V gene, CDR1 is SGHRS and CDR2 is YFSETQ. CDR3 in amino acids: CASSLEGTQETQYF. CDR3 DNA: TGCGCCAGCAGCTTGGAGGGTACCCAAGAGACCCAGTACTTC.

Many counts were recorded for this clonotype. V and J are TRBV30 and TRBJ2-7; the D gene is possibly TRBD1 (6 bases). The ends were cut back, 0 bases at V and 2 bases at J, with 14 bases in the middle. The CDR3 runs to 15 residues. Germline CDR1 is GTSNPN and CDR2 is SVGIG (reference sequence). CDR3 sequence (DNA): TGTGCCTGGAGTGTACGGGGACACCTACCCTACGAGCAGTACTTC. Encoded protein: CAWSVRGHLPYEQYF.

This clonotype was observed a handful of times. This chain uses TRBV5-1 with TRBJ1-2; D is unresolved. The ends were cut back, 0 bases at V and 3 bases at J, with 6 bases in the middle. In germline, CDR1 is SGHRS, CDR2 YFSETQ. The CDR3 length is 13 residues. DNA of the CDR3: TGCGCCAGCAGCTTGGACACGGACTATGGCTACACCTTC. This translates into CASSLDTDYGYTF.

This clonotype was recorded many times. V gene TRBV28 combines with J gene TRBJ2-7, with TRBD1 matching 7 bases. The germline V gene has CDR1 MDHEN and CDR2 SYDVKM. Germline trimming cut 1 base from V and 4 bases from J; bases unmatched to any gene: 7. The CDR3 length is 15 residues. The CDR3 reads CASSLFPGTAYEQYF. CDR3 nucleotide sequence: TGTGCCAGCAGTTTATTTCCGGGGACAGCGTACGAGCAGTACTTC. Filled out from reference TRBV28 and TRBJ2-7, the complete variable domain reads DVKVTQSSRYLVKRTGEKVFLECVQDMDHENMFWYRQDPGLGLRLIYFSYDVKMKEKGDIPEGYSVSREKKERFSLILESASTNQTSMYLCASSLFPGTAYEQYFGPGTRLTVT.